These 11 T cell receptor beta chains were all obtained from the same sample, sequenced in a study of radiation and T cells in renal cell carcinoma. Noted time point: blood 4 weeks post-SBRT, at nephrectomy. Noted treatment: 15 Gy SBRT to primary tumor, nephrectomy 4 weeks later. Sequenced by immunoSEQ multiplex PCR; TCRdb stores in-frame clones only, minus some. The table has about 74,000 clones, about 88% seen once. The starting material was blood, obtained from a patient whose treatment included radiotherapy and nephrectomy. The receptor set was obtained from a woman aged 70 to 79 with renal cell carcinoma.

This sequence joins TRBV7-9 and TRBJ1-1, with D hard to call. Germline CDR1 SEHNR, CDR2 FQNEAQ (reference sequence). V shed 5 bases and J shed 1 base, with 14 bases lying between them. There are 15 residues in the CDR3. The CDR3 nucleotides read TGTGCCAGCAGCCTTCCCTACGAAAGGAACACTGAAGCTTTCTTT. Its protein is CASSLPYERNTEAFF. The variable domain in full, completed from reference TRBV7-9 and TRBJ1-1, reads DTGVSQNPRHKITKRGQNVTFRCDPISEHNRLYWYRQTLGQGPEFLTYFQNEAQLEKSRLLSDRFSAERPKGSFSTLEIQRTEQGDSAMYLCASSLPYERNTEAFFGQGTRLTVV.

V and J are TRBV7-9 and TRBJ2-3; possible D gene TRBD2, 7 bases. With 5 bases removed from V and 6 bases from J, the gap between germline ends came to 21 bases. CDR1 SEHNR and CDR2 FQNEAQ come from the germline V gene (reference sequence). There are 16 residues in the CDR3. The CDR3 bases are TGTGCCAGCAGCGCAAGGGGGGGCGGACGATGGGATACGCAGTATTTT. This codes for CASSARGGGRWDTQYF. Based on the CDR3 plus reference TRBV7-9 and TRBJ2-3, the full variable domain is DTGVSQNPRHKITKRGQNVTFRCDPISEHNRLYWYRQTLGQGPEFLTYFQNEAQLEKSRLLSDRFSAERPKGSFSTLEIQRTEQGDSAMYLCASSARGGGRWDTQYFGPGTRLTVL.

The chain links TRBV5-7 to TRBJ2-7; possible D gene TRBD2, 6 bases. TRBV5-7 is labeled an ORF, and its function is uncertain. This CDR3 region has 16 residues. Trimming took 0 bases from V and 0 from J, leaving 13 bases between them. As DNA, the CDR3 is TGTGCCAGCAGCTTGGCCGGGGACTCGAGCTCCTACGAGCAGTACTTC. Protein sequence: CASSLAGDSSSYEQYF.

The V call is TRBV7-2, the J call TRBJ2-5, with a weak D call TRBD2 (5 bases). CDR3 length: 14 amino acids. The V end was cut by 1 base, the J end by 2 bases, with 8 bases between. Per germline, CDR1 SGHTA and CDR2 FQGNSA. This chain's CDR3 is CASSLVTGQETQYF. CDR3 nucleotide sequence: TGTGCCAGCAGCTTAGTAACGGGGCAAGAGACCCAGTACTTC.

The CDR3, as DNA: TGTGCCAGCAGGGGAGACAGGGTGACTAATGAAAAACTGTTTTTT. Translating it yields CASRGDRVTNEKLFF. The rearrangement links TRBV27 to TRBJ1-4; 7 positions agree with TRBD1. From germline, CDR1 is MNHEY and CDR2 SMNVEV (reference sequence). The CDR3 is 15 amino acids. J gave up 2 bases and V 6 bases, and 6 bases lay outside the gene matches.

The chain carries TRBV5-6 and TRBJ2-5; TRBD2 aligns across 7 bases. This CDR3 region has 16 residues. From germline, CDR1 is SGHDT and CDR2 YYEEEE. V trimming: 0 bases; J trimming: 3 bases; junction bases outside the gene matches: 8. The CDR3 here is CASSLGVRGSKETQYF. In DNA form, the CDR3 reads TGTGCCAGCAGCTTGGGCGTGCGGGGGAGCAAAGAGACCCAGTACTTC.

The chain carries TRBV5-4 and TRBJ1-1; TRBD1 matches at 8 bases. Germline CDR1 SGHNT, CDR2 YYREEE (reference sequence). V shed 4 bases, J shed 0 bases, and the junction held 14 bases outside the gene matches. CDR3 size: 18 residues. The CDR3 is CASSQPTLTQGVNTEAFF. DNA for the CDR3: TGTGCCAGCAGCCAACCTACCCTAACACAGGGGGTGAACACTGAAGCTTTCTTT.

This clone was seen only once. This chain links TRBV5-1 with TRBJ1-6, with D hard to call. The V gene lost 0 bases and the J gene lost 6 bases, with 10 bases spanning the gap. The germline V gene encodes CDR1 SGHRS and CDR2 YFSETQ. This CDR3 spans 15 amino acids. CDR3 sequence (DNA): TGCGCCAGCAGCTTGGACGGGAGAAGTAATTCACCCCTCCACTTT. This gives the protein CASSLDGRSNSPLHF.

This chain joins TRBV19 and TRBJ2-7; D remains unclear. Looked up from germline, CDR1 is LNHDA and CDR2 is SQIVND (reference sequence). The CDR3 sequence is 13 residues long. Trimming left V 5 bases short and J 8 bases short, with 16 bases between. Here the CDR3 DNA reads TGTGCCAGTAGTCTCCGCTCACCAGCCCAGCAGTACTTC. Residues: CASSLRSPAQQYF.

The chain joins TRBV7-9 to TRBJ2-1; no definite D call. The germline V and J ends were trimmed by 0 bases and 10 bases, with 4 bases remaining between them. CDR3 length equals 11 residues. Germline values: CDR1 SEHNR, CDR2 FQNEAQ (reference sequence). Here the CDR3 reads CASSLAAEQFF. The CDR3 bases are TGTGCCAGCAGCTTAGCGGCAGAGCAGTTCTTC. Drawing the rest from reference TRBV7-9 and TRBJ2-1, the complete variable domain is DTGVSQNPRHKITKRGQNVTFRCDPISEHNRLYWYRQTLGQGPEFLTYFQNEAQLEKSRLLSDRFSAERPKGSFSTLEIQRTEQGDSAMYLCASSLAAEQFFGPGTRLTVL.

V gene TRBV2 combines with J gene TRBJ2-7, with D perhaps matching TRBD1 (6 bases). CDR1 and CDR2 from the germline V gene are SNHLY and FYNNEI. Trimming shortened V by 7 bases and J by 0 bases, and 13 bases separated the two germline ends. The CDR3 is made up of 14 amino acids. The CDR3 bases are TGTGCCAGCAAATCGCAGGGGTCCTCCTACGAGCAGTACTTC. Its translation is CASKSQGSSYEQYF.